This T cell receptor beta chain was recorded in a study of cytomegalovirus exposure and HLA in healthy donors. Findings and caveats of the study: The authors assumed roughly uniform sequencing depth across donors for presence/absence analyses. Per a prior analysis, the majority of TCR beta V segments were productive roughly 90% or roughly 30% of the time.

For this clone: Its antigen is as yet unknown.

The junction had 9 bases not matched to a gene; V was cut back by 3 bases and J by 0 bases. CDR3 length equals 17 residues. Germline assignment: CDR1 SGHRS and CDR2 YFSETQ. In the PCR, 60 Vbeta and 13 Jbeta primers were used. Clones were sequenced by immunoSEQ multiplex PCR, and TCRdb holds only the in-frame ones, with some missing. Its clone listing holds under 90,000 clones. The sequence was collected from a man over 45 in good health and CMV-seropositive. The V call is TRBV5-1, the J call TRBJ2-4; 7 bases align to TRBD1. The sample taken for sequencing was PBMCs. The CDR3 spells CASSSLGTAEAKNIQYF. The CDR3, as DNA: TGCGCCAGCAGCTCCCTCGGGACAGCTGAAGCCAAAAACATTCAGTACTTC.